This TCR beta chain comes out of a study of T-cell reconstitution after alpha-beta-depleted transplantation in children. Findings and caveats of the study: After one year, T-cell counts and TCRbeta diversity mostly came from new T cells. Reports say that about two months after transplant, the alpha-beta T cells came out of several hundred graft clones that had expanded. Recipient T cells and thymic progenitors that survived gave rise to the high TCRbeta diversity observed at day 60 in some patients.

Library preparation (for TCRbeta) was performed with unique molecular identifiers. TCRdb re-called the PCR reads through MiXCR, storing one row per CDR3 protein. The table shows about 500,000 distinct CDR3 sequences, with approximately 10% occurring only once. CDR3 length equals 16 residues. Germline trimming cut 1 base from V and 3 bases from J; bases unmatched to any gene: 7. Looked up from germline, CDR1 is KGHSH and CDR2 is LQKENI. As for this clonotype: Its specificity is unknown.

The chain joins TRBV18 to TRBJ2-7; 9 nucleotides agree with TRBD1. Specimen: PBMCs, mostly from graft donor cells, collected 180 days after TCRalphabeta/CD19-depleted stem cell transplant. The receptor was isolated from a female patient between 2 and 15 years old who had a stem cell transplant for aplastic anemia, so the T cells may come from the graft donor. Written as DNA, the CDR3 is TGTGCCAGCTCACCACGAACGGGACAGGGCTACTACGAGCAGTACTTC. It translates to CASSPRTGQGYYEQYF.